The subject of this entry is one T cell receptor beta chain. Its specificity is not known. This entry belongs to a study of cytomegalovirus exposure and HLA in healthy donors. About the research overall: About 83 million unique TCRs from HLA-typed donors made up an early data release.

Both 60 Vbeta primers and 13 Jbeta primers went into the PCR. Profiled with immunoSEQ multiplex PCR; TCRdb holds only in-frame clones, not every one. This sample has 170,000 or so clones, with over 65% found just once. General observations from the study: Specificity of a few CMV-associated chains for CMV antigens was verified in vitro. Indistinguishability led to the exclusion of some V segments, TRBV6-2 and TRBV6-3 included.

CDR1 and CDR2 from the germline V gene are SGHRS and YFSETQ. The J segment lost 0 bases and the V segment lost 0 bases, leaving 4 bases of the junction unmatched. The CDR3 contains 18 residues. The sample consisted of PBMCs. J is TRBJ2-6 and V is TRBV5-1; 9 positions agree with TRBD1. This receptor was taken from a woman aged 55-69 years in good health and CMV-seropositive. Here the CDR3 DNA reads TGCGCCAGCAGCTTGGCTGGGACAGGGTACTCTGGGGCCAACGTCCTGACTTTC. It is translated as CASSLAGTGYSGANVLTF.